The 7 T cell receptor beta chains below all came from one sample that was sequenced in a study of technical replicates of blood from a few donors. Generated by immunoSEQ multiplex PCR, the TCRdb table keeps only in-frame clones and is missing some. The profile shows approximately 100,000 clones, approximately 94% of them singletons. The specimen was T cells isolated from PBMCs. These TCRs come from a human donor in good health.

The chain joins TRBV27 to TRBJ1-4; tentatively, D is TRBD1 (5 bases). The CDR3 extends over 18 amino acids. Germline V gives CDR1 MNHEY, CDR2 SMNVEV (reference sequence). V was trimmed by 0 bases and J by 3 bases, leaving 17 bases between them. The CDR3 loop is CASSLSSAGIRSNEKLFF. CDR3 sequence (DNA): TGTGCCAGCAGTTTATCATCCGCAGGGATTAGATCTAATGAAAAACTGTTTTTT.

The rearrangement links TRBV11-3 to TRBJ2-7, with D tentatively TRBD1 (5 bases). Germline CDR1 and CDR2: SGHNT and YENEEA. The V end was cut by 0 bases, the J end by 6 bases, with 15 bases between. The length of the CDR3 is 15 residues. In DNA, the CDR3 is TGTGCCAGCAGCTTAGATTCCGGGCAGGGTCGCGAGCAGTACTTC. Translating gives CASSLDSGQGREQYF.

J is TRBJ2-4 and V is TRBV28; the D gene is possibly TRBD1 (6 bases). Germline assignment: CDR1 MDHEN and CDR2 SYDVKM. Trimming stripped 2 bases from V and 6 bases from J, with 11 bases between. The CDR3 is 14 residues long. In DNA form, the CDR3 reads TGTGCCAGCAGTTTAGAGGGGGAGTTAAACATTCAGTACTTC. It specifies CASSLEGELNIQYF.

The gene calls are TRBV19 and TRBJ2-7; no definite D call. V gave up 5 bases and J gave up 1 base, with 12 bases separating them. CDR1 and CDR2 (germline): LNHDA, SQIVND (reference sequence). This CDR3 contains 14 residues. CDR3 residues: CASSFRSISYEQYF. For the CDR3, the DNA is TGTGCCAGTAGTTTCCGGTCCATTTCCTACGAGCAGTACTTC.

The V gene is TRBV7-2, the J gene TRBJ2-5; D remains unclear. The germline gives CDR1 SGHTA, CDR2 FQGNSA. CDR3 length: 14 residues. The ends were cut back, 4 bases at V and 1 base at J, with 10 bases in the middle. This CDR3 reads CASSYRLGQETQYF. The DNA for the CDR3 is TGTGCCAGCAGCTATCGACTGGGCCAAGAGACCCAGTACTTC.

The rearrangement joins TRBV14 to TRBJ2-5; possible D gene TRBD1, 6 bases. CDR1 and CDR2 from the germline V gene are SGHDN and FVKESK. The CDR3 extends over 18 amino acids. Trimming removed 1 base at V and 3 bases at J, with 21 bases between. CDR3 nucleotides: TGTGCCAGCAGCCAAGTCACACAGGGTGGGATAAGCAAAGAGACCCAGTACTTC. This sequence encodes CASSQVTQGGISKETQYF.

This chain joins TRBV10-3 and TRBJ1-1, with 8 nucleotides matching TRBD1. CDR3 length equals 16 residues. V trimming: 2 bases; J trimming: 3 bases; junction bases outside the gene matches: 8. Looked up from germline, CDR1 is ENHRY and CDR2 is SYGVKD. The CDR3 reads CAISEDRGSVDTEAFF. CDR3 nucleotides: TGTGCCATCAGTGAGGACAGGGGAAGTGTGGACACTGAAGCTTTCTTT.